This TCR beta chain is from a study of Graves' ophthalmopathy and Graves' hyperthyroidism. Germline assignment: CDR1 SQVTM and CDR2 ANQGSEA. The ends were cut back, 8 bases at V and 7 bases at J, with 14 bases in the middle. CDR3 length: 11 amino acids. For this clonotype: What it recognizes is unknown.

Study-wide findings and caveats: Both an approximately 69% sensitivity and an approximately 77% specificity characterized the model's predictions of ophthalmopathy progression.

TCR beta CDR3 regions were amplified from RNA transcripts. The first round was an RT-PCR with HTBI primers, and the second round was a multiplex PCR. Each CDR3 protein gets one entry after TCRdb re-called the multiplex PCR reads with MiXCR. The sample lists approximately 540,000 distinct CDR3 sequences, approximately 35% seen once, with approximately 4.1% in the top ten. Patients with other autoimmune diseases, uncontrolled infections, pregnancy or lactation were excluded. The source is an adult man with Graves' hyperthyroidism. Material: peripheral blood or thyroid tissue (not recorded which). The genes are TRBV29-1 and TRBJ2-5, with D possibly being TRBD1 (5 bases). Here the CDR3 DNA reads TGCAGCCAGCAGGGTGTAGGGACCCAGTACTTC. This translates into CSQQGVGTQYF.